These 25 T cell receptor beta chains were sequenced from one sample in a study of cytomegalovirus exposure and HLA in healthy donors. The study ran its PCR with 60 Vbeta and 13 Jbeta primers. Produced via immunoSEQ multiplex PCR; TCRdb's table is partial and in-frame only. Altogether about 210,000 clones are present, about 81% being singletons, with the ten largest covering roughly 6%. Sequencing was done on a sample of PBMCs. These receptors were taken from a man aged 40-50 years in good health and CMV-seropositive.

V is TRBV2 and J is TRBJ2-6; D uncertain. Germline V gene lookup returns CDR1 SNHLY and CDR2 FYNNEI. The V gene lost 10 bases and the J gene lost 0 bases, with 19 bases spanning the gap. The CDR3 spans 17 residues. The CDR3 region has the DNA TGTGCCATCGTACGGGTACCCTCCGACTCTGGGGCCAACGTCCTGACTTTC. It is translated as CAIVRVPSDSGANVLTF.

The rearrangement links TRBV6-5 to TRBJ2-1, with 8 positions matching TRBD2. The V gene's germline CDR1 is MNHEY and CDR2 SVGAGI. The CDR3 runs to 14 residues. V trimming: 5 bases; J trimming: 10 bases; junction bases outside the gene matches: 10. The CDR3 bases are TGTGCCAGCAGTCCCAGCCAACTAGCGGAAGAGCAGTTCTTC. It yields the protein CASSPSQLAEEQFF.

This clone was found a few times. The chain combines TRBV7-9 with TRBJ2-5; TRBD2 aligns across 8 bases. This CDR3 contains 15 residues. Germline trimming cut 4 bases from V and 3 bases from J; bases unmatched to any gene: 7. Germline CDR1 and CDR2: SEHNR and FQNEAQ (reference sequence). CDR3: CASSSNPGLEETQYF. The CDR3 DNA sequence: TGTGCCAGCAGCTCGAATCCGGGACTAGAAGAGACCCAGTACTTC.

The CDR3 spells CASSKPGTAGNTIYF. CDR3 nucleotides: TGTGCCAGCAGCAAACCAGGGACAGCTGGAAACACCATATATTTT. The chain has TRBV14 and TRBJ1-3, with 7 bases matching TRBD1. V trimming: 5 bases; J trimming: 2 bases; junction bases outside the gene matches: 6. Germline CDR1 reads SGHDN; CDR2 reads FVKESK. The CDR3 is 15 amino acids.

This chain connects TRBV5-1 to TRBJ1-1; 11 bases align to TRBD1. The CDR3 totals 17 residues. Germline V gene data show CDR1 as SGHRS and CDR2 as YFSETQ. V shed 5 bases, J shed 0 bases, and the junction held 9 bases outside the gene matches. The CDR3 nucleotides read TGCGCCAGCAGTAGGACAGGGGGCGCCGTGATGAACACTGAAGCTTTCTTT. Its protein is CASSRTGGAVMNTEAFF.

This clone was counted once. The rearrangement uses TRBV5-4 and TRBJ2-3; D is undetermined. From germline, CDR1 is SGHNT and CDR2 YYREEE (reference sequence). The V and J ends lost 2 bases and 0 bases respectively, with 10 bases between them. The CDR3 has 15 residues. The CDR3 sequence is CASSFYLGSTDTQYF. For the CDR3, the DNA is TGTGCCAGCAGCTTTTATCTGGGCAGCACAGATACGCAGTATTTT. Full variable domain (rest looked up from reference TRBV5-4 and TRBJ2-3): ETGVTQSPTHLIKTRGQQVTLRCSSQSGHNTVSWYQQALGQGPQFIFQYYREEENGRGNFPPRFSGLQFPNYSSELNVNALELDDSALYLCASSFYLGSTDTQYFGPGTRLTVL.

Judged by abundance, this clone is medium-sized. The chain joins TRBV7-9 to TRBJ2-7, with 8 bases that match TRBD1. Unmatched junction bases numbered 8, after V lost 10 bases and J lost 0 bases. The CDR3 covers 14 residues. Germline loops: CDR1 SEHNR, CDR2 FQNEAQ (reference sequence). The CDR3 nucleotides are TGTGCCACCGCACAGGGGGGAAGCTCCTACGAGCAGTACGTC. Encoded protein: CATAQGGSSYEQYV.

The V call is TRBV2, the J call TRBJ2-7, with 10 bases lining up with TRBD2. Trimming at V came to 3 bases and at J to 0 bases, leaving 8 bases not matched to a gene. CDR1 and CDR2 (germline): SNHLY, FYNNEI. CDR3 size: 17 residues. In DNA, the CDR3 is TGTGCCAGCAGTGATAAGACTAGCGGGCATCCCTCCTACGAGCAGTACTTC. The encoded protein is CASSDKTSGHPSYEQYF.

The chain uses TRBV9 and TRBJ1-2; no reliable D call. The germline V gene encodes CDR1 SGDLS and CDR2 YYNGEE. The germline V and J ends were trimmed by 0 bases and 5 bases, with 8 bases remaining between them. CDR3 size: 13 residues. CDR3 coding DNA: TGTGCCAGCAGCGTAGAAGGAGGGTATGGCTACACCTTC. The encoded protein is CASSVEGGYGYTF.

The chain uses TRBV6-5 and TRBJ2-1, with 7 bases matching TRBD2. This CDR3 spans 15 amino acids. CDR1 MNHEY and CDR2 SVGAGI come from the germline V gene. With 4 bases clipped from V and 3 bases from J, the junction kept 6 bases outside the gene matches. The CDR3 loop reads CASSSSLADYNEQFF. The CDR3 nucleotides are TGTGCCAGCAGTTCCTCGCTAGCGGACTACAATGAGCAGTTCTTC.

CDR3 in amino acids: CASSLAGREGRYEQYF. DNA for the CDR3: TGCGCCAGCAGCTTGGCCGGGAGGGAGGGCCGGTACGAGCAGTACTTC. The chain employs TRBV5-1 and TRBJ2-7; 8 bases line up with TRBD2. Germline CDR1 reads SGHRS; CDR2 reads YFSETQ. Trimming cost V 0 bases and J 4 bases; bases outside gene matches: 9. The CDR3 sequence is 16 residues long. Complete variable domain (other parts from reference TRBV5-1 and TRBJ2-7): KAGVTQTPRYLIKTRGQQVTLSCSPISGHRSVSWYQQTPGQGLQFLFEYFSETQRNKGNFPGRFSGRQFSNSRSEMNVSTLELGDSALYLCASSLAGREGRYEQYFGPGTRLTVT.

J is TRBJ2-7 and V is TRBV5-6; 7 bases are a match to TRBD2. Germline V gene sequence: CDR1 SGHDT, CDR2 YYEEEE. The length of the CDR3 is 15 residues. V dropped 2 bases and J dropped 2; count of bases not matched to a gene: 7. The CDR3 coding sequence is TGTGCCAGCAGCTTTCGCCAGCGGGAAGCCTACGAGCAGTACTTC. Amino acids: CASSFRQREAYEQYF. The full variable domain, with the rest looked up from reference TRBV5-6 and TRBJ2-7, is DAGVTQSPTHLIKTRGQQVTLRCSPKSGHDTVSWYQQALGQGPQFIFQYYEEEERQRGNFPDRFSGHQFPNYSSELNVNALLLGDSALYLCASSFRQREAYEQYFGPGTRLTVT.

The J gene is TRBJ2-6, the V gene TRBV9; 8 bases are shared with TRBD1. V lost 5 bases, J lost 0 bases, and 19 bases stayed unmatched. Germline V gene sequence: CDR1 SGDLS, CDR2 YYNGEE. CDR3 length: 21 residues. The CDR3 reads CASSTHLRPDRDLSGANVLTF. CDR3 DNA sequence: TGTGCCAGCAGTACCCACCTTCGACCGGACAGGGACCTCTCTGGGGCCAACGTCCTGACTTTC.

A few counts support this clone. The chain recombines TRBV7-9 with TRBJ1-4, with TRBD1 as a possible D gene (6 bases). Trimming took 5 bases from V and 3 from J, leaving 13 bases between them. The germline V gene has CDR1 SEHNR and CDR2 FQNEAQ (reference sequence). The CDR3 covers 15 residues. CDR3 in DNA: TGTGCCAGCAGCGCCGCCGGGACACCTAATGAAAAACTGTTTTTT. It encodes CASSAAGTPNEKLFF. Full variable domain (outside the CDR3, taken from reference TRBV7-9 and TRBJ1-4): DTGVSQNPRHKITKRGQNVTFRCDPISEHNRLYWYRQTLGQGPEFLTYFQNEAQLEKSRLLSDRFSAERPKGSFSTLEIQRTEQGDSAMYLCASSAAGTPNEKLFFGSGTQLSVL.

The chain employs TRBV11-1 and TRBJ2-1; 7 bases fit TRBD2. The CDR3 runs to 14 residues. Trimming at V came to 4 bases and at J to 7 bases, leaving 7 bases not matched to a gene. Germline V CDR1 and CDR2: SGHAT, FQDESV (reference sequence). The CDR3 protein is CASSSKRDTNEQFF. CDR3 in DNA: TGTGCCAGCAGCTCAAAGCGGGATACAAATGAGCAGTTCTTC.

This clone was detected only once. The chain links TRBV27 to TRBJ1-2; 7 bases map to TRBD1. The J segment lost 5 bases and the V segment lost 8 bases, leaving 8 bases of the junction unmatched. This CDR3 contains 13 residues. Germline-derived CDR1 and CDR2 are MNHEY and SMNVEV (reference sequence). CDR3 nucleotide sequence: TGTGCCAGCGGCCGACAGGGAAGATATGGCTACACCTTC. This sequence encodes CASGRQGRYGYTF.

The J gene is TRBJ2-3, the V gene TRBV6-5; 11 nucleotides align to TRBD2. Germline-derived CDR1 and CDR2 are MNHEY and SVGAGI. CDR3 length: 15 residues. The V segment lost 6 bases and the J segment 6 bases; nucleotides outside the gene matches: 8. The CDR3 region is CASRETSGSGDTQYF. In nucleotides, the CDR3 is TGTGCCAGCAGGGAAACTAGCGGGAGCGGGGATACGCAGTATTTT.

This chain joins TRBV5-1 and TRBJ2-3; TRBD2 aligns across 7 bases. Trimming removed 6 bases from V and 7 bases from J; junction bases left unmatched: 14. CDR3 length: 15 amino acids. CDR1 SGHRS and CDR2 YFSETQ come from the germline V gene. CDR3 sequence reads: CASNPLAGAVNTQYF. The CDR3 DNA reads as TGCGCCAGCAACCCACTCGCGGGAGCGGTAAATACGCAGTATTTT.

Notes on this clone: Other nucleotide sequences from this sample produce the same CDR3. The V gene is TRBV5-1, the J gene TRBJ1-2, with 7 bases identical to TRBD1. The CDR3 is 14 residues long. The germline CDR1 and CDR2 sequences are SGHRS and YFSETQ. V trimming: 0 bases; J trimming: 2 bases; junction bases outside the gene matches: 1. CDR3 DNA: TGCGCCAGCAGCTTGGGACAGGGCAACTATGGCTACACCTTC. Translated, it gives CASSLGQGNYGYTF.

This clone showed up just a few times. The V gene is TRBV15, the J gene TRBJ2-7, with D possibly TRBD1 on 6 matching bases. V lost 8 bases, J lost 6 bases, and 20 bases lay in between. The CDR3 contains 14 residues. Per germline, CDR1 LNHNV and CDR2 YYDKDF (reference sequence). The CDR3 region is CATPSDRPIFEQYV. The CDR3 DNA reads TGTGCCACCCCCTCGGACAGACCAATTTTCGAGCAGTACGTC.

The chain couples TRBV7-9 to TRBJ2-7; D gene unclear. The CDR3 spans 15 residues. Germline V lookup: CDR1 SEHNR, CDR2 FQNEAQ (reference sequence). With 3 bases removed from V and 1 base from J, the gap between germline ends came to 13 bases. The CDR3 region is CASSLAEVGSYEQYF. The DNA for the CDR3 is TGTGCCAGCAGCTTGGCCGAGGTCGGATCCTACGAGCAGTACTTC.

In this sample, this clone turned up once. The V gene is TRBV5-1, the J gene TRBJ1-2; unclear D gene. This CDR3 comprises 14 residues. Germline-derived CDR1 and CDR2 are SGHRS and YFSETQ. The V end lost 5 bases, the J end lost 5 bases, and 16 bases lay between the germline ends. Here the CDR3 DNA reads TGCGCCAGCAGTCGGGCGGGCAGTGATTATGGCTACACCTTC. Encoded protein: CASSRAGSDYGYTF.

J is TRBJ2-3 and V is TRBV5-1; TRBD2 agrees at 10 bases. There are 16 residues in the CDR3. Looked up from germline, CDR1 is SGHRS and CDR2 is YFSETQ. The J segment lost 4 bases and the V segment lost 0 bases, leaving 5 bases of the junction unmatched. The CDR3: CASSLVPSGRPDTQYF. DNA of the CDR3: TGCGCCAGCAGCTTGGTCCCTAGCGGGAGACCAGATACGCAGTATTTT. Full variable domain (remainder filled in from reference TRBV5-1 and TRBJ2-3): KAGVTQTPRYLIKTRGQQVTLSCSPISGHRSVSWYQQTPGQGLQFLFEYFSETQRNKGNFPGRFSGRQFSNSRSEMNVSTLELGDSALYLCASSLVPSGRPDTQYFGPGTRLTVL.

The chain has TRBV25-1 and TRBJ1-1, with TRBD1 identical over 7 bases. The CDR3 spans 15 residues. Germline-derived CDR1 and CDR2 are MGHDK and SYGVNS. The trim removed 2 bases at V and 8 bases at J, leaving 11 bases unmatched. This CDR3 reads CASSEPGTVRLEAFF. CDR3 DNA sequence: TGTGCCAGCAGTGAACCCGGGACAGTACGATTGGAAGCTTTCTTT.

The rearrangement uses TRBV5-1 and TRBJ2-3; weak D call: TRBD1 (5 bases). Germline V gene lookup returns CDR1 SGHRS and CDR2 YFSETQ. The CDR3 has 14 residues. The V gene lost 0 bases and the J gene lost 2 bases, with 7 bases spanning the gap. CDR3 in amino acids: CASSLAGFTDTQYF. The CDR3 DNA follows: TGCGCCAGCAGCTTGGCAGGGTTCACAGATACGCAGTATTTT.